The 18 T cell receptor beta chains given below trace back to one sample, sequenced in a study of T cell responses to AZD1222 COVID-19 vaccine. Measured with immunoSEQ multiplex PCR; TCRdb has only the in-frame clones, and not every one. Among over 110,000 clones listed, about nine tenths were seen once. Sequencing used peripheral blood, obtained 28 days after the second AZD1222 dose. These receptors originate from an adult who received the AZD1222 COVID-19 vaccine.

This clone was recorded once. The V gene is TRBV6-5, the J gene TRBJ2-3, with 8 bases lining up with TRBD1. This CDR3 has 15 amino acids. Germline CDR1 and CDR2: MNHEY and SVGAGI. The J segment lost 1 base and the V segment lost 4 bases, leaving 4 bases of the junction unmatched. The CDR3 loop reads CASSSRGQRTDTQYF. Here the CDR3 DNA reads TGTGCCAGCAGTTCCAGGGGGCAGCGCACAGATACGCAGTATTTT.

The V call is TRBV7-6, the J call TRBJ2-7; TRBD2 aligns across 11 bases. Germline V CDR1 and CDR2: SGHVS, FNYEAQ. V was pared by 7 bases and J by 7 bases, with 15 bases of the junction left unmatched. This CDR3 is built from 16 residues. The CDR3 region has the DNA TGTGCCAGCACCCCTCGGGGGACTAGCGGACAGTCGGAGCAGTACTTC. The encoded protein is CASTPRGTSGQSEQYF.

This clone was detected only a few times. The chain joins TRBV4-3 to TRBJ1-1; 7 positions match TRBD1. In germline, CDR1 is LGHNA, CDR2 YSLEER. J gave up 5 bases and V 1 base, and 13 bases lay outside the gene matches. The length of the CDR3 is 17 residues. The CDR3 protein is CASSQANTGVLRTEAFF. CDR3 DNA: TGCGCCAGCAGCCAAGCCAATACAGGGGTATTGAGGACTGAAGCTTTCTTT.

This chain connects TRBV18 to TRBJ2-7, with D perhaps TRBD1 (6 bases). The V end was cut by 2 bases, the J end by 2 bases, with 13 bases between. Per the germline V gene, CDR1 is KGHSH and CDR2 is LQKENI. This CDR3 is built from 15 residues. The chain's CDR3 is CASSPIRQGTYEQYF. The CDR3 coding sequence is TGTGCCAGCTCACCAATTAGGCAGGGGACCTACGAGCAGTACTTC.

V gene TRBV27 combines with J gene TRBJ2-7; no definite D call. This CDR3 has 17 residues. Per the germline V gene, CDR1 is MNHEY and CDR2 is SMNVEV (reference sequence). V lost 7 bases and J 5 bases, leaving 27 bases between the germline ends. The CDR3 nucleotides read TGTGCCAGCACTCCAAGGTGCGACCTTCCGTTGTCCGACGAGCAGTACGTC. Translating it yields CASTPRCDLPLSDEQYV.

This chain joins TRBV27 and TRBJ1-3; a weak D match, TRBD1 (5 bases). V was pared by 6 bases and J by 0 bases, with 9 bases between. This CDR3 has 14 amino acids. In germline, CDR1 is MNHEY, CDR2 SMNVEV (reference sequence). CDR3 region: CASSAGTSGNTIYF. The CDR3 DNA reads TGTGCCAGCAGCGCCGGGACCTCTGGAAACACCATATATTTT.

The V call is TRBV19, the J call TRBJ1-2, with D hard to call. Trimming took 5 bases from V and 4 from J, leaving 14 bases between them. This CDR3 comprises 14 residues. Germline V CDR1 and CDR2: LNHDA, SQIVND (reference sequence). The CDR3 spells CASSPRGESYGYTF. The DNA for the CDR3 is TGTGCCAGTAGTCCCAGAGGAGAGAGCTATGGCTACACCTTC.

The chain is built from TRBV18 and TRBJ2-2, with 9 bases that match TRBD1. CDR1 is KGHSH, CDR2 LQKENI, per germline. The CDR3 totals 13 residues. V dropped 8 bases and J dropped 6; count of bases not matched to a gene: 4. CDR3 sequence: CASTRQGAGELFF. The CDR3 nucleotides are TGTGCCAGCACCCGACAGGGGGCCGGGGAGCTGTTTTTT.

The chain uses TRBV5-1 and TRBJ2-5, with a possible D match to TRBD2 (6 bases). V dropped 1 base and J dropped 4 bases, with 14 bases sitting between them. CDR3 size: 15 residues. Germline V CDR1 and CDR2: SGHRS, YFSETQ. The CDR3 spells CASSLFQGRGETQYF. CDR3 coding DNA: TGCGCCAGCAGCTTGTTTCAAGGGCGGGGAGAGACCCAGTACTTC.

The chain has TRBV28 and TRBJ1-6; 7 bases are shared with TRBD1. This CDR3 contains 15 residues. Germline values: CDR1 MDHEN, CDR2 SYDVKM. Trimming removed 0 bases from V and 9 bases from J; junction bases left unmatched: 5. CDR3 bases: TGTGCCAGCAGTTTATGGAGGGGGCCTCCTTCACCCCTCCACTTT. It specifies CASSLWRGPPSPLHF.

V is TRBV7-2 and J is TRBJ1-5, with D hard to call. V lost 5 bases and J 4 bases, leaving 15 bases between the germline ends. CDR1 and CDR2 (germline): SGHTA, FQGNSA. The CDR3 has 15 residues. The CDR3 DNA sequence: TGTGCCAGCAGCCCGTCCGGACCGGTAAATCAGCCCCAGCATTTT. Encoded protein: CASSPSGPVNQPQHF. Based on the CDR3 plus reference TRBV7-2 and TRBJ1-5, the full variable domain is GAGVSQSPSNKVTEKGKDVELRCDPISGHTALYWYRQSLGQGLEFLIYFQGNSAPDKSGLPSDRFSAERTGGSVSTLTIQRTQQEDSAVYLCASSPSGPVNQPQHFGDGTRLSIL.

V gene TRBV3-1 (or the pseudogene TRBV3-2) combines with J gene TRBJ1-1, with unresolved D. The CDR3 spans 13 residues. Germline V gene lookup returns CDR1 LGHDT and CDR2 YNNKEL (reference sequence). Trimming removed 2 bases at V and 11 bases at J, with 15 bases between. Here the CDR3 DNA reads TGTGCCAGCAGCCAAACCGGCCCCCGTGGGGCTTTCTTT. Its translation: CASSQTGPRGAFF.

The chain recombines TRBV6-5 with TRBJ1-2; D remains unclear. The CDR3 covers 13 residues. The V gene lost 6 bases and the J gene lost 0 bases, with 8 bases spanning the gap. Germline V gene lookup returns CDR1 MNHEY and CDR2 SVGAGI. In DNA form, the CDR3 reads TGTGCCAGCAGCCTACAGACTAACTATGGCTACACCTTC. It codes for CASSLQTNYGYTF.

The chain couples TRBV30 to TRBJ2-2; D not certain. This CDR3 has 17 amino acids. Trimming cost V 0 bases and J 5 bases, with 19 bases left between them. From germline, CDR1 is GTSNPN and CDR2 SVGIG (reference sequence). CDR3 sequence (DNA): TGTGCCTGGAGTGTGGCCTCGCCAAGGTCGAGAACCGGGGAGCTGTTTTTT. Protein: CAWSVASPRSRTGELFF.

The chain's CDR3 is CASIPTGLNTEAFF. The CDR3 DNA follows: TGTGCCAGCATCCCAACAGGTTTGAACACTGAAGCTTTCTTT. The J gene is TRBJ1-1, the V gene TRBV6-6, with D possibly TRBD1 on 5 matching bases. Germline CDR1 MNHNY, CDR2 SVGAGI (reference sequence). The V end lost 7 bases, the J end lost 0 bases, and 12 bases lay between the germline ends. This CDR3 is built from 14 residues.

J is TRBJ2-1 and V is TRBV6-6; 7 bases are a match to TRBD2. V lost 1 base and J lost 7; bases outside the gene matches: 1. The CDR3 sequence is 13 residues long. The germline CDR1 and CDR2 sequences are MNHNY and SVGAGI (reference sequence). CDR3 sequence: CASSYWGGNEQFF. Here the CDR3 DNA reads TGTGCCAGCAGTTACTGGGGGGGGAATGAGCAGTTCTTC.

This clone came up once. The rearrangement joins TRBV5-1 to TRBJ2-7; 10 bases match TRBD2. Losses at the gene ends were 4 bases for V and 2 bases for J; bases not matched to a gene: 3. Germline CDR1 SGHRS, CDR2 YFSETQ. The CDR3 is made up of 14 amino acids. CDR3 sequence (DNA): TGCGCCAGCAGCGTTGGACTAGCGGCCTACGAGCAGTACTTC. Amino acid sequence: CASSVGLAAYEQYF.

This rearrangement joins TRBV30 to TRBJ2-1; 9 nucleotides align to TRBD1. There are 16 residues in the CDR3. From germline, CDR1 is GTSNPN and CDR2 SVGIG (reference sequence). J lost 6 bases, V lost 4 bases, and 13 bases had no gene match. DNA for the CDR3: TGTGCCTGGATTACGAGGGCCGGGACAGGGACCAATGAGCAGTTCTTC. Amino acid sequence: CAWITRAGTGTNEQFF.